Below, one TCR beta chain is given with its context. Its target is unknown. This record comes from a study of cytomegalovirus exposure and HLA in healthy donors. Study in general: The 95 to 150 validation repertoires, a later analysis reported, used the same platform as the 666 first-cohort repertoires.

V trimming: 3 bases; J trimming: 4 bases; junction bases outside the gene matches: 14. The germline CDR1 and CDR2 sequences are MDHEN and SYDVKM. The length of the CDR3 is 18 residues. Using immunoSEQ multiplex PCR, the repertoire was profiled, and TCRdb retains in-frame clones only, with some absent. Here the sample spans 200,000 to 250,000 clones, 75% to 90% being singletons. Findings and caveats of the study: Reportedly, cytomegalovirus status was diagnosed with high sensitivity and specificity. According to a subsequent analysis, TCR clusters from the first cohort were inclined to appear together in the 120 validation repertoires.

The TCR comes from a young woman in good health and CMV-seropositive. V usage is TRBV28 and J usage is TRBJ2-3; 9 bases fit TRBD2. Sequenced material: PBMCs. The CDR3 nucleotides are TGTGCCAGCAGTTTGTTTTTGGTCGGGACTAGCCTCCCAGATACGCAGTATTTT. Translated: CASSLFLVGTSLPDTQYF.